This entry concerns a single T cell receptor beta chain. Its antigen is unidentified. PCR primers comprised 60 Vbeta and 13 Jbeta primers. The repertoire was sequenced with immunoSEQ multiplex PCR; TCRdb's copy has only in-frame clones and lacks some. The profile shows about 190,000 clones, about 81% of them singletons. These data belong to a study of cytomegalovirus exposure and HLA in healthy donors. Findings of the study overall: The study assumed roughly uniform donor sequencing depth for presence/absence analyses. Most TCR sequences showed up rarely, but some public TCRs showed up in many donors. There were some V segments, including TRBV6-2 and TRBV6-3, excluded as indistinguishable.

CDR1 and CDR2 from the germline V gene are MNHEY and SVGAGI. CDR3 size: 12 residues. J gave up 12 bases and V 6 bases, and 5 bases lay outside the gene matches. This sequence joins TRBV6-5 and TRBJ2-1; 10 nucleotides match TRBD2. The sample was PBMCs. The sequence derives from a woman aged 18-29 years in good health and CMV-seropositive. The CDR3 reads CASRLPSGRQFF. DNA of the CDR3: TGTGCCAGCAGACTCCCTAGCGGGAGGCAGTTCTTC.